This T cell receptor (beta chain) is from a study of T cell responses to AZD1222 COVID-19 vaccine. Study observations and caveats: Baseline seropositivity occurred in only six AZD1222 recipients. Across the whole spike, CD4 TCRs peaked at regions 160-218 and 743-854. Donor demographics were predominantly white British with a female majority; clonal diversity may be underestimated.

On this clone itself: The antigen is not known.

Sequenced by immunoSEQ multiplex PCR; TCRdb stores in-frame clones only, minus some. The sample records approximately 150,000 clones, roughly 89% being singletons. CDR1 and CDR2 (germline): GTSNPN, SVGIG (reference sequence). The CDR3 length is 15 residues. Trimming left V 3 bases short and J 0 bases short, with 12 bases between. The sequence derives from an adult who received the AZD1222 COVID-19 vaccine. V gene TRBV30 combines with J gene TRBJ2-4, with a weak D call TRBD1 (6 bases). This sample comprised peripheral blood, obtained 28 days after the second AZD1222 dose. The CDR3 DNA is TGTGCCTGGAGGACGGGACAACTAGCCAAAAACATTCAGTACTTC. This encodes CAWRTGQLAKNIQYF.